A single sample gave rise to the 18 T cell receptor beta chains below, sequenced in a study of T cell responses to AZD1222 COVID-19 vaccine. Produced via immunoSEQ multiplex PCR; TCRdb's table is partial and in-frame only. The table records some 99,000 clones, around 85% of them present only once. Sequencing was performed on peripheral blood, taken 28 days after the second AZD1222 dose. These receptors were taken from an adult who received the AZD1222 COVID-19 vaccine.

This chain joins TRBV7-2 and TRBJ1-6, with TRBD1 identical over 7 bases. The V gene's germline CDR1 is SGHTA and CDR2 FQGNSA. V trimming: 2 bases; J trimming: 1 base; junction bases outside the gene matches: 5. The CDR3 contains 17 residues. The DNA for the CDR3 is TGTGCCAGCAGCTTAAAGGGGGCCGGGTCCTATAATTCACCCCTCCACTTT. Translating it yields CASSLKGAGSYNSPLHF. Based on the CDR3 plus reference TRBV7-2 and TRBJ1-6, the full variable domain is GAGVSQSPSNKVTEKGKDVELRCDPISGHTALYWYRQSLGQGLEFLIYFQGNSAPDKSGLPSDRFSAERTGGSVSTLTIQRTQQEDSAVYLCASSLKGAGSYNSPLHFGNGTRLTVT.

This chain links TRBV5-4 with TRBJ1-1, with 9 positions matching TRBD1. Trimming at V came to 5 bases and at J to 0 bases, leaving 8 bases not matched to a gene. The CDR3 runs to 16 residues. The germline CDR1 and CDR2 sequences are SGHNT and YYREEE (reference sequence). Here the CDR3 DNA reads TGTGCCAGCAGTCCGGGACAGGGTTTGATGAACACTGAAGCTTTCTTT. Encoded protein: CASSPGQGLMNTEAFF.

This chain connects TRBV7-9 to TRBJ2-5, with a tentative D call TRBD1 (6 bases). Germline loops: CDR1 SEHNR, CDR2 FQNEAQ (reference sequence). The V end was cut by 5 bases, the J end by 10 bases, with 20 bases between. This CDR3 contains 14 residues. The CDR3 sequence is CASSLEGVSDGQYF. CDR3 DNA: TGTGCCAGCAGCCTCGAGGGGGTTTCGGATGGCCAGTACTTC.

Turning to this clone: Since no conserved phenylalanine or tryptophan closes the CDR3, a read error is the likely cause. No DNA is shown, since the ends of the CDR3 on it are uncertain; the CDR3 is the one TCRdb lists. This chain joins TRBV23-1 and TRBJ2-7; TRBD2 is the table's D call, not checked against the DNA. TRBV23-1 counts as an open reading frame of uncertain function. From its first to its last residue, the CDR3 has 17 amino acids. Here the CDR3 reads CASSPWRGLVGTSPILS.

The chain employs TRBV28 and TRBJ1-2; D is undetermined. V was cut by 3 bases and J by 2 bases, with 10 bases left in between. The CDR3 contains 14 residues. Germline lookup yields CDR1 MDHEN and CDR2 SYDVKM. The CDR3 sequence is CASSLGTANYGYTF. The CDR3 region has the DNA TGTGCCAGCAGTTTGGGCACAGCGAACTATGGCTACACCTTC.

The genes are TRBV15 and TRBJ2-3, with D hard to call. The CDR3 has 15 residues. Trimming shortened V by 2 bases and J by 4 bases, and 13 bases separated the two germline ends. Germline V CDR1 and CDR2: LNHNV, YYDKDF (reference sequence). The CDR3 nucleotides are TGTGCCACCAGCAGATCCTTAGCAGGCGCAGATACGCAGTATTTT. This gives the protein CATSRSLAGADTQYF.

The chain recombines TRBV10-1 with TRBJ2-7, with D hard to call. Trimming left V 2 bases short and J 5 bases short, with 10 bases between. The germline V gene has CDR1 WNHNN and CDR2 SYGVQD (reference sequence). There are 13 residues in the CDR3. The CDR3, as DNA: TGCGCCAGCAGTGAGGCAGGAATCCACGAGCAGTACTTC. Translated: CASSEAGIHEQYF.

The rearrangement uses TRBV4-2 and TRBJ1-4; 8 bases map to TRBD1. V lost 2 bases and J lost 5; bases outside the gene matches: 4. The CDR3 is 15 amino acids. Germline values: CDR1 LGHNA, CDR2 YNFKEQ. For the CDR3, the DNA is TGTGCCAGCAGCCAACCTGACAGGGGAAATGAAAAACTGTTTTTT. Translated: CASSQPDRGNEKLFF.

This sequence joins TRBV18 and TRBJ1-1, with D hard to call. Per the germline V gene, CDR1 is KGHSH and CDR2 is LQKENI. Trimming shortened V by 2 bases and J by 4 bases, and 8 bases separated the two germline ends. This CDR3 has 13 residues. The CDR3 nucleotides read TGTGCCAGCTCACCAGCTGTGATCACTGAAGCTTTCTTT. Translating it yields CASSPAVITEAFF.

The chain uses TRBV9 and TRBJ2-1, with 7 bases matching TRBD2. Germline trimming cut 0 bases from V and 4 bases from J; bases unmatched to any gene: 4. CDR1 and CDR2 (germline): SGDLS, YYNGEE. The CDR3 consists of 15 residues. The CDR3 DNA reads as TGTGCCAGCAGCGTAGGTGGGGGGGAGTACAATGAGCAGTTCTTC. Protein sequence: CASSVGGGEYNEQFF.

The chain combines TRBV19 with TRBJ1-1; no clear D. The germline V and J ends were trimmed by 6 bases and 1 base, with 9 bases remaining between them. CDR3 size: 13 residues. Germline values: CDR1 LNHDA, CDR2 SQIVND (reference sequence). The DNA for the CDR3 is TGTGCCAGTAGAGTAACGACGAACACTGAAGCTTTCTTT. It yields the protein CASRVTTNTEAFF.

J is TRBJ1-1 and V is TRBV19, with TRBD1 identical over 12 bases. This CDR3 region has 15 residues. After removal of 7 bases from V and 2 bases from J, the junction contained 5 bases not matched to a gene. CDR1 is LNHDA, CDR2 SQIVND, per germline (reference sequence). CDR3 nucleotide sequence: TGTGCCAGTAACCGGGACAGGGGGCCCAACACTGAAGCTTTCTTT. It encodes CASNRDRGPNTEAFF.

The genes are TRBV2 and TRBJ1-5; 7 bases are a match to TRBD1. The V gene end was trimmed by 7 bases and the J gene end by 4 bases; junction bases not matched to a gene: 4. Germline-derived CDR1 and CDR2 are SNHLY and FYNNEI. CDR3 size: 13 residues. The CDR3 sequence is CASTAGGNQPQHF. As DNA, the CDR3 is TGTGCCAGCACGGCAGGGGGAAATCAGCCCCAGCATTTT.

The CDR3 sequence is CASSYSQDTNQPQHF. CDR3 nucleotide sequence: TGTGCCAGCAGTTACTCTCAGGACACTAATCAGCCCCAGCATTTT. The chain employs TRBV6-6 and TRBJ1-5; D might be TRBD1 (5 bases). This CDR3 spans 15 amino acids. V shed 0 bases and J shed 4 bases, with 10 bases lying between them. Germline CDR1 MNHNY, CDR2 SVGAGI (reference sequence).

The V and J genes are TRBV27 and TRBJ1-2, with 7 bases aligning to TRBD1. The CDR3 extends over 14 amino acids. Germline V lookup: CDR1 MNHEY, CDR2 SMNVEV (reference sequence). Trimming removed 4 bases from V and 4 bases from J; junction bases left unmatched: 6. CDR3 DNA sequence: TGTGCCAGCAGTTACTCGGGACAGTCCTATGGCTACACCTTC. Its protein product is CASSYSGQSYGYTF.

The V gene is TRBV9, the J gene TRBJ2-3; perhaps D is TRBD1 or TRBD2 (6 bases each). Germline CDR1 reads SGDLS; CDR2 reads YYNGEE. This CDR3 comprises 17 residues. Trimming shortened V by 3 bases and J by 3 bases, and 20 bases separated the two germline ends. The CDR3 bases are TGTGCCAGCAGCGCCCGCTGGGGGGCTGGCCGGACAGATACGCAGTATTTT. Translating it yields CASSARWGAGRTDTQYF.

This chain joins TRBV12-5 and TRBJ2-1; 8 nucleotides line up with TRBD1. The CDR3 is 18 amino acids. The V and J ends lost 1 base and 0 bases, in that order; junction bases with no gene match: 8. Germline values: CDR1 LGHNT, CDR2 FRNRAP. The CDR3 loop reads CASGLGLDRGISYNEQFF. DNA of the CDR3: TGTGCTAGTGGTTTGGGGTTAGACAGGGGTATCTCCTACAATGAGCAGTTCTTC.

The chain links TRBV6-5 to TRBJ1-2; no firm D call. The CDR3 is 13 amino acids. The germline CDR1 and CDR2 sequences are MNHEY and SVGAGI. The V gene lost 0 bases and the J gene lost 2 bases, with 4 bases spanning the gap. CDR3 coding DNA: TGTGCCAGCAGTTACTCGGGAAACTATGGCTACACCTTC. Protein sequence: CASSYSGNYGYTF.